Sequencing of this TCR beta chain was carried out in a study of blood T cell repertoires in COVID-19. Across the whole study: The United States, Italy and Spain were the sources of the acute and convalescent COVID-19 samples. PBMCs, B-cell-depleted T cells, or T cells were the source of the cDNA or gDNA that made up the material.

In the original analysis: From reference gene primer amplification, estimates of nucleated cell counts were derived. Measured with immunoSEQ multiplex PCR; TCRdb has only the in-frame clones, and not every one. The V and J calls and clone size come from that table; D and trimming were worked out from the DNA. The top ten clones hold 20% to 25% of a sample with tens of thousands of clones, about nine tenths of them seen once. Germline CDR1 reads SQVTM; CDR2 reads ANQGSEA. V lost 4 bases to trimming and J lost 3 bases; unmatched junction nucleotides: 6. The CDR3 has 14 residues. The rearrangement joins TRBV29-1 to TRBJ2-1; TRBD1 aligns across 7 bases. The sample taken for sequencing was peripheral blood. The sequence came from a woman aged 50 to 60 with active or convalescent COVID-19. In nucleotides, the CDR3 is TGCAGCGTTGTAACAGGGGCATACTACAATGAGCAGTTCTTC. Protein sequence: CSVVTGAYYNEQFF.